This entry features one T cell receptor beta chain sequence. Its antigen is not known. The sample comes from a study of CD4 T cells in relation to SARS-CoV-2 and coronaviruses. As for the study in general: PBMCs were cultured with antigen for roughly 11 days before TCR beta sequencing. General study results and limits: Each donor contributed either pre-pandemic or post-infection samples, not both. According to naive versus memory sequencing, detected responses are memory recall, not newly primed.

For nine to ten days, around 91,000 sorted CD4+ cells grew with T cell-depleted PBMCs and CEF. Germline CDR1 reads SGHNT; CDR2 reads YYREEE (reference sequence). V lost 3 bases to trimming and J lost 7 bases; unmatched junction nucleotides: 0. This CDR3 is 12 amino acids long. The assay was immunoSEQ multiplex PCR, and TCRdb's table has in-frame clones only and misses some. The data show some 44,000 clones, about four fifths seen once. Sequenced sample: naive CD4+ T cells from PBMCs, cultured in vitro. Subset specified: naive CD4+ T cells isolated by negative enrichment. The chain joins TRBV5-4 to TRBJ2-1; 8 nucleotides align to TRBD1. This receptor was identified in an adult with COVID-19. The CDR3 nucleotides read TGTGCCAGCAGCTGGGACAGGAATGAGCAGTTCTTC. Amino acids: CASSWDRNEQFF.